The TCR beta chain described here comes from a study of shared clonotypes between healthy human individuals (dated by TCRdb to 2020 to 2021). The study in broad terms: A couple of women and a few men aged 18 to 49 years were included in the cohort. For each donor, CD4 naive and CD4 memory were each given three plates, CD8 naive was given two plates, and CD8 memory was given one plate. Blood TCR repertoires of about 5 healthy adults were deeply sequenced to estimate repertoire size and the extent of clonotype sharing between individuals. To increase sequencing depth and limit assay-specific biases, different laboratories used diverse techniques to prepare libraries and sequence TCR repertoires. Each donor's leukapheresis produced roughly between roughly 0.85 and 9.5 billion PBMCs. The paper's findings and limits, for the study overall: The small number of donors limited the genetic and exposure-history diversity represented. Estimated clonotype richness was generally larger for naive than for memory subsets. Rarefaction of sorted-subset datasets indicated incomplete sequencing despite the large sequencing depth. Sampling was limited to blood, and TCR repertoires in tissue likely differ from TCR repertoires in blood. Across a few donors, around 5% of naive CD4, roughly 3.5% of naive CD8, 2.3% of memory CD4, and over 0.35% of memory CD8 clonotypes were shared. Clonotypes shared by all four sorted-subset donors showed higher generation probabilities than non-shared clonotypes. Pairwise subsampling led to the expectation that sequencing depth would affect the degree of clonotype sharing among donors.

Using the deep immunoSEQ assay, multiplex PCR amplified TCR CDR3 regions from genomic DNA. Extracted genomic DNA from each cell subset was distributed evenly across all wells of several immunoSEQ 96-well plates, and each plate was treated as a replicate. Each replicate PCR for sorted subsets received about 0.2 ug genomic DNA, equal to 28,000 or so T cell genomes. Purified libraries were quantified with a Qubit 3.0 fluorometer, sized on a Bioanalyzer 2100, and re-quantified with the KAPA Library Quantification kit. Every immunoSEQ 96-well plate was sequenced on a separate single-read 150-cycle Illumina NextSeq 550 flow cell. The source study handled its data this way. Because the immunoSEQ output included only junctional sequences and no quality scores, the filtering could not be the same as the filtering used for full-length reads. Sequences were annotated with PyIR, a Python wrapper for IgBLAST v1.9, and V/J genes and CDR3 were assigned using IMGT germline references. Reads were filtered out if the reads had weak V/J assignments (E-value above 1e-6), no CDR3, stop codons, out-of-frame junctions, or ambiguous translated residues. A V3J clonotype was defined by an identical inferred V gene, J gene, and CDR3 amino acid sequence. Percentage overlap between repertoires was computed as shared unique clonotypes divided by the size of the smaller repertoire. Richness of each repertoire was evaluated using RTK rarefaction, the Chao1 estimator, and Recon v2.1 estimates of unobserved clonotypes. Generation probabilities were computed with OLGA for all TCRbeta clonotypes obtained by the gDNA method from several donors. Entries here come from immuneACCESS through TCRdb and include only in-frame sequences with V and J called. Some clones fail to appear in such tables; in the studies checked, an unresolved V gene covers under half of the shortfall, and the cause of the remainder is unknown. That table furnishes V, J and clone size, whereas the DNA furnished D and trimming. A total of over a million clones appear in this sample, 95% to 97% of them only once. The ten biggest clones cover 0.95% to 1.5% of the sample.

Note on this clone: Its antigen remains undetermined. Base qualities are missing; no much larger clone stands one base away.

Based on the germline V gene (reference sequence), the CDR1 and CDR2 sequences are MNHNY and SVGAGI. From cysteine to phenylalanine, the CDR3 is 15 amino acids long. Only CDR3 DNA is held: 45 bases, read in frame from base 1. The V end loses 0 bases and the J end loses 2 bases, and a stretch of 8 bases separates them. Donors were healthy HIV-negative adults with no recently reported acute infections or vaccinations. Only Caucasian adults living in Nashville, Tennessee, USA were represented among the donors. Magnetic negative selection was used to enrich CD4+ T cells, after which naive cells were positively selected on CD45RA and the negative fraction became the memory subset. Blood was obtained by leukapheresis, after which PBMCs were separated by Ficoll-Histopaque density gradient centrifugation and cryopreserved in liquid nitrogen vapor phase. Analytical flow cytometry was used to check the purity and quantity of every magnetically sorted T cell population. Each sorted fraction had its genomic DNA isolated and then quantified by UV absorbance on a Nanodrop 2000c.

The sequenced sample consisted of naive CD4+ T cells sorted from blood. The label giving this sample's cell subset or site can be read as: CD45RA+ positively selected. The rearranged chain carries TRBV6-6 and TRBJ1-3; a weak D assignment points to TRBD1 (5 bases agree). The receptor was isolated from a man aged 30-40 years in good health. The CDR3 sequence is CASSYSGTAGNTIYF. The bases read TGTGCCAGCAGTTACTCTGGGACGGCTGGAAACACCATATATTTT.